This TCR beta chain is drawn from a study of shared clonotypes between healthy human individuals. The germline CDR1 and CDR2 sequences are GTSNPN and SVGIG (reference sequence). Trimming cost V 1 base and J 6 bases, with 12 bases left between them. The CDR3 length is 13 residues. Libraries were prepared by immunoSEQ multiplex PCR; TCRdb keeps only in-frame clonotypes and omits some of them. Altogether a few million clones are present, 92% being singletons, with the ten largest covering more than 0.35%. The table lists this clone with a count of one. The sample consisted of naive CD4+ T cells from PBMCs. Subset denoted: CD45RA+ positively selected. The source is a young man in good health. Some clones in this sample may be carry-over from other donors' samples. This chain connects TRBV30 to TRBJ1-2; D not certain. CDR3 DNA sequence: TGTGCCTGGAGTGGGGTGAACCTTGATGGCTACACCTTC. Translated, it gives CAWSGVNLDGYTF.